The 28 T cell receptor beta chains reported below all come from one sample, sequenced in a study of T cell clonotyping in hematopoietic cell transplantation. Profiled with immunoSEQ multiplex PCR; TCRdb holds only in-frame clones, not every one. Among about 27,000 clones listed, 95% were seen once. Source material: peripheral blood mononuclear cells. The receptor source for this set is a man between 50 and 59 years old in good health. Some clones in this sample may be carry-over from other donors' samples.

The chain combines TRBV7-2 with TRBJ1-5, with TRBD1 matching 8 bases. The CDR3 runs 16 residues. V was pared by 4 bases and J by 0 bases, with 5 bases of the junction left unmatched. The V gene's germline CDR1 is SGHTA and CDR2 FQGNSA. The CDR3, as DNA: TGTGCCAGCAGCTCACAGGGGGAGCGTAGCAATCAGCCCCAGCATTTT. Residues: CASSSQGERSNQPQHF.

The CDR3 loop is CASSAPSGGQAHGYTF. For the CDR3, the DNA is TGTGCCAGTAGTGCTCCCTCCGGGGGACAGGCTCATGGCTACACCTTC. This chain links TRBV19 with TRBJ1-2, with 8 bases identical to TRBD1. The CDR3 has 16 amino acids. J gave up 6 bases and V 5 bases, and 14 bases lay outside the gene matches. Per the germline V gene, CDR1 is LNHDA and CDR2 is SQIVND (reference sequence).

The chain couples TRBV7-7 to TRBJ2-7, with D tentatively TRBD1 (5 bases). This CDR3 has 14 residues. The V and J ends lost 0 bases and 2 bases respectively, with 8 bases between them. CDR1 and CDR2 (germline): SSHAT, FNYEAQ (reference sequence). The CDR3 coding sequence is TGTGCCAGCAGCTTAGCTCAGGGTCCCTACGAGCAGTACTTC. Protein: CASSLAQGPYEQYF.

The chain links TRBV6-4 to TRBJ2-7, with a possible D match to TRBD2 (6 bases). This CDR3 spans 12 amino acids. The germline gives CDR1 MRHNA, CDR2 SNTAGT. Trimming removed 9 bases from V and 5 bases from J, with 14 bases in between. CDR3 in DNA: TGTGCCAGTCCGGGGGTGGGTAACGAGCAGTACTTC. Translation: CASPGVGNEQYF.

V usage is TRBV11-2 and J usage is TRBJ1-2, with D unresolved. This CDR3 has 15 residues. With 1 base removed from V and 4 bases from J, the gap between germline ends came to 13 bases. Looked up from germline, CDR1 is SGHAT and CDR2 is FQNNGV. DNA for the CDR3: TGTGCCAGCAGCTTAGGGGAGCGCAACTCCTATGGCTACACCTTC. Translated, it gives CASSLGERNSYGYTF.

This clone was found once. CDR3 protein: CASSPLGNKPNYGYTF. CDR3 nucleotide sequence: TGTGCCAGCAGCCCGCTAGGGAATAAACCTAACTATGGCTACACCTTC. The V and J genes are TRBV5-6 and TRBJ1-2; D not certain. Deletions cut 4 bases from V and 0 bases from J, with 16 bases between. This CDR3 is 16 amino acids long. The germline V gene has CDR1 SGHDT and CDR2 YYEEEE.

The V call is TRBV14, the J call TRBJ1-1, with D uncertain. Germline CDR1 and CDR2: SGHDN and FVKESK. This CDR3 region has 16 residues. Trimming removed 0 bases from V and 4 bases from J, with 15 bases in between. CDR3 amino acids: CASSQDPGRVATEAFF. The CDR3, as DNA: TGTGCCAGCAGCCAAGATCCGGGGAGGGTCGCCACTGAAGCTTTCTTT. Together with reference TRBV14 and TRBJ1-1, the CDR3 gives the full variable domain: EAGVTQFPSHSVIEKGQTVTLRCDPISGHDNLYWYRRVMGKEIKFLLHFVKESKQDESGMPNNRFLAERTGGTYSTLKVQPAELEDSGVYFCASSQDPGRVATEAFFGQGTRLTVV.

This clone was seen a single time. The chain joins TRBV10-3 to TRBJ1-5, with D perhaps TRBD1 (6 bases). The CDR3 loop spans 17 amino acids. V gave up 3 bases and J gave up 2 bases, with 17 bases separating them. Germline V gives CDR1 ENHRY, CDR2 SYGVKD. The CDR3: CAISERVGGSRNQPQHF. For the CDR3, the DNA is TGTGCCATCAGTGAAAGGGTAGGGGGGTCCCGCAATCAGCCCCAGCATTTT.

The chain has TRBV19 and TRBJ2-7; possible D gene TRBD1, 6 bases. The CDR3 runs 11 residues. V lost 6 bases and J 5 bases, leaving 8 bases between the germline ends. Germline CDR1 reads LNHDA; CDR2 reads SQIVND (reference sequence). Written as DNA, the CDR3 is TGTGCCAGTAGCACAGGGAACGAGCAGTACTTC. As protein: CASSTGNEQYF. Complete variable domain (other parts from reference TRBV19 and TRBJ2-7): DGGITQSPKYLFRKEGQNVTLSCEQNLNHDAMYWYRQDPGQGLRLIYYSQIVNDFQKGDIAEGYSVSREKKESFPLTVTSAQKNPTAFYLCASSTGNEQYFGPGTRLTVT.

This chain connects TRBV9 to TRBJ2-3; D gene uncertain. The CDR3 runs to 15 residues. With 0 bases removed from V and 4 bases from J, the gap between germline ends came to 12 bases. Looked up from germline, CDR1 is SGDLS and CDR2 is YYNGEE. CDR3 nucleotides: TGTGCCAGCAGCGTAGTGGGTAGCTCAGCAGATACGCAGTATTTT. Encoded protein: CASSVVGSSADTQYF.

V usage is TRBV5-4 and J usage is TRBJ1-3; D is unresolved. Germline V CDR1 and CDR2: SGHNT, YYREEE (reference sequence). CDR3 length equals 13 residues. V was shortened by 1 base and J by 4 bases, with 6 bases between the two germline ends. The CDR3 bases are TGTGCCAGCAGCTTGTCACAGGGAAACACCATATATTTT. Translation: CASSLSQGNTIYF.

The chain combines TRBV29-1 with TRBJ1-2; tentative D call: TRBD1 (5 bases). Trimming removed 3 bases at V and 3 bases at J, with 11 bases between. The germline gives CDR1 SQVTM, CDR2 ANQGSEA. This CDR3 region has 13 residues. CDR3 in amino acids: CSVEGTWDYGYTF. CDR3 bases: TGCAGCGTTGAGGGGACCTGGGACTATGGCTACACCTTC.

This clone has a single count. This rearrangement joins TRBV6-6 to TRBJ1-6, with 9 bases identical to TRBD1. CDR1 MNHNY and CDR2 SVGAGI come from the germline V gene (reference sequence). With 6 bases clipped from V and 7 bases from J, the junction kept 10 bases outside the gene matches. CDR3 length: 16 amino acids. The CDR3 loop is CASSPGTGSGNSPLHF. CDR3 nucleotides: TGTGCCAGCAGCCCGGGGACAGGGTCGGGGAATTCACCCCTCCACTTT.

This chain links TRBV29-1 with TRBJ1-3; unclear D gene. This CDR3 has 11 residues. Germline V gene sequence: CDR1 SQVTM, CDR2 ANQGSEA. V lost 7 bases, J lost 4 bases, and 8 bases lay in between. The DNA for the CDR3 is TGCAGCGCCTATGTCGGAAACACCATATATTTT. Translated: CSAYVGNTIYF.

The chain combines TRBV2 with TRBJ2-1; D is undetermined. The CDR3 is 15 residues long. V lost 2 bases and J lost 0, with 8 bases in between. Germline CDR1 and CDR2: SNHLY and FYNNEI. CDR3 amino acids: CASSETRSSYNEQFF. CDR3 DNA sequence: TGTGCCAGCAGTGAAACCAGGAGCTCCTACAATGAGCAGTTCTTC. Variable domain in full (rest from reference TRBV2 and TRBJ2-1): EPEVTQTPSHQVTQMGQEVILRCVPISNHLYFYWYRQILGQKVEFLVSFYNNEISEKSEIFDDQFSVERPDGSNFTLKIRSTKLEDSAMYFCASSETRSSYNEQFFGPGTRLTVL.

This sequence joins TRBV6-4 and TRBJ2-3; 11 nucleotides agree with TRBD2. CDR1 and CDR2 from the germline V gene are MRHNA and SNTAGT. This CDR3 is 15 amino acids long. V shed 0 bases and J 4 bases; nucleotides not matched to a gene: 0. In DNA form, the CDR3 reads TGTGCCAGCAGTGACTCTAGCGGGGGGGCAGATACGCAGTATTTT. This sequence encodes CASSDSSGGADTQYF.

This chain links TRBV7-9 with TRBJ2-5; D remains ambiguous. Germline V gives CDR1 SEHNR, CDR2 FQNEAQ (reference sequence). The V gene lost 5 bases and the J gene lost 5 bases, with 12 bases spanning the gap. The CDR3 length is 13 residues. CDR3 loop: CASSVPGLETQYF. CDR3 nucleotides: TGTGCCAGCAGCGTTCCCGGGTTGGAGACCCAGTACTTC.

The count of this clone is one. The rearrangement joins TRBV30 to TRBJ1-3; possibly TRBD1 for D (5 bases). The length of the CDR3 is 15 residues. With 0 bases removed from V and 2 bases from J, the gap between germline ends came to 11 bases. Per germline, CDR1 GTSNPN and CDR2 SVGIG (reference sequence). CDR3 region: CAWSVLAGPGNTIYF. The CDR3, as DNA: TGTGCCTGGAGTGTATTGGCAGGGCCTGGAAACACCATATATTTT.

A remark on this clone: One junction end does not reproduce the germline sequence, and a read error may be involved. V gene TRBV5-1 combines with J gene TRBJ1-2; weak D call: TRBD1 (5 bases). The CDR3 totals 19 residues. The germline gives CDR1 SGHRS, CDR2 YFSETQ. The CDR3, as DNA: TGCGCCAGCAGCTTGGGTGAGACAGCCATTTCTCCTACTAACTTTGGCTACACCTTC. Translated: CASSLGETAISPTNFGYTF.

The chain recombines TRBV2 with TRBJ1-5; the D is unclear. Trimming took 4 bases from V and 0 from J, leaving 10 bases between them. Germline CDR1 and CDR2: SNHLY and FYNNEI. CDR3 length: 15 amino acids. CDR3 DNA sequence: TGTGCCAGCAGTGGGAGGATCAATAGCAATCAGCCCCAGCATTTT. It specifies CASSGRINSNQPQHF.

The chain recombines TRBV28 with TRBJ1-1; maybe TRBD1 (6 bases). Trimming left V 6 bases short and J 0 bases short, with 14 bases between. The CDR3 totals 15 residues. From germline, CDR1 is MDHEN and CDR2 SYDVKM. The CDR3 loop is CASRFSDRLNTEAFF. Here the CDR3 DNA reads TGTGCCAGCAGGTTTTCGGACAGACTGAACACTGAAGCTTTCTTT.

The chain is built from TRBV4-2 and TRBJ2-3, with 8 bases that match TRBD1. This CDR3 spans 15 amino acids. Germline CDR1 reads LGHNA; CDR2 reads YNFKEQ. Germline trimming cut 4 bases from V and 0 bases from J; bases unmatched to any gene: 3. CDR3 DNA: TGTGCCAGCAGCCGAAGACAGGGGAGCACAGATACGCAGTATTTT. Translation gives CASSRRQGSTDTQYF.

V and J are TRBV28 and TRBJ2-3, with 10 positions matching TRBD2. Germline V gene sequence: CDR1 MDHEN, CDR2 SYDVKM. The length of the CDR3 is 14 residues. V trimming: 0 bases; J trimming: 11 bases; junction bases outside the gene matches: 5. The CDR3 sequence is CASSLWSSGGQQYF. In nucleotides, the CDR3 is TGTGCCAGCAGTTTATGGTCTAGCGGGGGCCAGCAGTATTTT. Full variable domain (outside the CDR3, taken from reference TRBV28 and TRBJ2-3): DVKVTQSSRYLVKRTGEKVFLECVQDMDHENMFWYRQDPGLGLRLIYFSYDVKMKEKGDIPEGYSVSREKKERFSLILESASTNQTSMYLCASSLWSSGGQQYFGPGTRLTVL.

This CDR3 reads CASNWDRVGNQPQHF. The CDR3 coding sequence is TGTGCCAGCAATTGGGACAGGGTGGGCAATCAGCCCCAGCATTTT. The rearrangement links TRBV28 to TRBJ1-5; 9 bases are a match to TRBD1. CDR3 length: 15 residues. The germline V gene encodes CDR1 MDHEN and CDR2 SYDVKM. V lost 7 bases, J lost 2 bases, and 6 bases stayed unmatched. Filled out from reference TRBV28 and TRBJ1-5, the complete variable domain reads DVKVTQSSRYLVKRTGEKVFLECVQDMDHENMFWYRQDPGLGLRLIYFSYDVKMKEKGDIPEGYSVSREKKERFSLILESASTNQTSMYLCASNWDRVGNQPQHFGDGTRLSIL.

This clone has only one observation. The chain recombines TRBV14 with TRBJ2-6; D assignment may be TRBD1 or TRBD2 (6 bases each). Deletions cut 0 bases from V and 2 bases from J, with 8 bases between. Germline CDR1 is SGHDN and CDR2 is FVKESK. The CDR3 length is 16 residues. CDR3 residues: CASSQEGGTGANVLTF. CDR3 in DNA: TGTGCCAGCAGCCAAGAAGGGGGGACTGGGGCCAACGTCCTGACTTTC. The full variable domain, rest sourced from reference TRBV14 and TRBJ2-6, is EAGVTQFPSHSVIEKGQTVTLRCDPISGHDNLYWYRRVMGKEIKFLLHFVKESKQDESGMPNNRFLAERTGGTYSTLKVQPAELEDSGVYFCASSQEGGTGANVLTFGAGSRLTVL.

CDR3 coding DNA: TGTGCCTGGAACAGGGGGCGCGGCACAGATACGCAGTATTTT. This encodes CAWNRGRGTDTQYF. V and J are TRBV30 and TRBJ2-3, with 9 bases lining up with TRBD1. This CDR3 spans 14 amino acids. V shed 4 bases, J shed 1 base, and the junction held 3 bases outside the gene matches. CDR1 is GTSNPN, CDR2 SVGIG, per germline (reference sequence).

This sequence joins TRBV4-3 and TRBJ1-1; D is unclear. CDR1 is LGHNA, CDR2 YSLEER, per germline. The CDR3 runs to 14 residues. The V end lost 0 bases, the J end lost 5 bases, and 10 bases lay between the germline ends. As DNA, the CDR3 is TGCGCCAGCAGCCAAGAGGTTGGTTCTACTGAAGCTTTCTTT. Its protein product is CASSQEVGSTEAFF.

This clone was detected once. V is TRBV5-1 and J is TRBJ2-3; D is possibly TRBD1 (6 bases). Deletions cut 3 bases from V and 2 bases from J, with 16 bases between. Germline loops: CDR1 SGHRS, CDR2 YFSETQ. The CDR3 is made up of 16 amino acids. The CDR3 protein is CASSSSPGTNTDTQYF. The CDR3 region has the DNA TGCGCCAGCAGCTCCAGTCCGGGGACAAACACAGATACGCAGTATTTT.